This T cell receptor (beta chain) is drawn from a study of glioma-infiltrating T cells after dendritic cell vaccination. In germline, CDR1 is GTSNPN, CDR2 SVGIG (reference sequence). CDR3 length: 14 residues. V lost 3 bases to trimming and J lost 5 bases, with 13 bases between them. This table comes from immunoSEQ multiplex PCR, and its TCRdb copy is limited to in-frame clones, with some not included. The sample lists 40,000 to 60,000 clones; over 75% were seen once. This chain joins TRBV30 and TRBJ2-2, with D tentatively TRBD1 (6 bases). This sequence was found in a human donor with glioblastoma. The source material was blood, sampled before dendritic cell vaccination. In nucleotides, the CDR3 is TGTGCCTGGAGCAGGGGAGAAAAAACCGGGGAGCTGTTTTTT. Encoded protein: CAWSRGEKTGELFF.